A selection of T cell receptor beta chains follows, all from one sample in a study of neurological immune-mediated disorders. TCRdb passed the 5' RACE reads through MiXCR, listing each CDR3 protein once. In the table there are over 65,000 distinct CDR3 sequences, about 9.4% of which are singletons. The specimen sequenced was PBMCs. The receptors derive from a man aged 45-60 years in good health. Each CDR3 is given with its conserved first and last residue. Each record gives: clone size, CDR3 length, D gene, V gene, J gene, CDR3 DNA, CDR3 protein. A D gene is named only where the DNA matches it firmly. Size is stated for part of the rows, as once, few or many counts, or as a class when the clone is expanded.

>many|17|TRBD2|TRBV7-9|TRBJ2-1
TGTGCCAGCAGCTTGGGCAGAGCGGGAGGGTTATACAATGAGCAGTTCTTC
CASSLGRAGGLYNEQFF
>many|13|NA|TRBV30|TRBJ1-6
TGTGCCTGGAGTGGGACACCGAATTCACCCCTCCACTTT
CAWSGTPNSPLHF
>many|16|NA|TRBV15|TRBJ2-1
TGTGCCACCAGCAGAGCCAGCAGCGGAGTGGGAAATGAGCAGTTCTTC
CATSRASSGVGNEQFF
>many|12|TRBD1|TRBV20-1|TRBJ2-5
TGCAGTGCTATTCCACAGGGGTGGCCCCAGTACTTC
CSAIPQGWPQYF
>many|15|TRBD2|TRBV20-1|TRBJ2-1
TGCAGTGCTAGGGGCGGGGGGGGCCTCTACAATGAGCAGTTCTTC
CSARGGGGLYNEQFF
>many|14|NA|TRBV20-1|TRBJ2-2
TGCAGTGCTAGGAGGGGGGGGCGTACCGGGGAGCTGTTTTTT
CSARRGGRTGELFF
>many|12|NA|TRBV5-1|TRBJ2-1
TGCGCCAGCAGCCCCGGGTTTAGTGAGCAGTTCTTC
CASSPGFSEQFF
>many|16|NA|TRBV5-6|TRBJ1-4
TGTGCCAGCAGCTTGGACAGCCTCACAACTAATGAAAAACTGTTTTTT
CASSLDSLTTNEKLFF
>many|14|NA|TRBV5-1|TRBJ1-1
TGCGCCAGCAGCTTGGGGGTAGGGGACACTGAAGCTTTCTTT
CASSLGVGDTEAFF
>many|14|TRBD2|TRBV5-1|TRBJ2-3
TGCGCCAGCAGCTCTAGCGGGGGGGCAGATACGCAGTATTTT
CASSSSGGADTQYF
>many|13|NA|TRBV11-2|TRBJ2-5
TGTGCCAGCAGCTTTGGGTTCCAAGAGACCCAGTACTTC
CASSFGFQETQYF
>NA|12|NA|TRBV11-2|TRBJ1-5
TGTGCCAGCAGCTTAGAGGATCAGCCCCAGCATTTT
CASSLEDQPQHF
>many|13|NA|TRBV12-3/TRBV12-4|TRBJ2-5
TGTGCCAGCAGCCAACTAGGAAAAGAGACCCAGTACTTC
CASSQLGKETQYF
>many|13|NA|TRBV6-1|TRBJ2-7
TGTGCCAGCCCCCCGGGACTCCACTACGAGCAGTACTTC
CASPPGLHYEQYF
>many|13|NA|TRBV28|TRBJ2-5
TGTGCCAGCAGTTCAGGGGTTGGGGAGACCCAGTACTTC
CASSSGVGETQYF
>few|12|NA|TRBV12-3/TRBV12-4|TRBJ2-5
TGTGCCAGCACAACGGGAATAGGGACCCAGTACTTC
CASTTGIGTQYF
>many|18|TRBD1|TRBV20-1|TRBJ1-4
TGCAGTGCCCTCCCGGTGACAGGGGCGATTGCAACTAATGAAAAACTGTTTTTT
CSALPVTGAIATNEKLFF
>NA|18|NA|TRBV7-2|TRBJ2-1
TGTGCCAGCAGCTTAGGTAGGGGGGCGGGAATCTCCTACAATGAGCAGTTCTTC
CASSLGRGAGISYNEQFF
>many|15|TRBD2|TRBV12-3/TRBV12-4|TRBJ2-1
TGTGCCAGCAGTTTACTAGCGGGATTGAGCGATGAGCAGTTCTTC
CASSLLAGLSDEQFF
>many|12|NA|TRBV28|TRBJ1-4
TGTGCCAGCGCTCTTGGAGGGGGAAAACTGTTTTTT
CASALGGGKLFF
>many|14|NA|TRBV6-6|TRBJ1-2
TGTGCCAGCAGTACAACTACAGGGATGGGCGGCTACACCTTC
CASSTTTGMGGYTF
>many|14|NA|TRBV3-1|TRBJ2-3
TGTGCCAGCAGCCAAGACAGGGTGACAGATACGCAGTATTTT
CASSQDRVTDTQYF
>many|16|TRBD1|TRBV6-5|TRBJ2-2
TGTGCCAGCACCCCCGGGGGGACAGGGGGACCCGGGGAGCTGTTTTTT
CASTPGGTGGPGELFF
>many|19|TRBD1|TRBV7-3|TRBJ2-6
TGTGCCAGCAGCCGATATACAGGACAGGCAAGCTCTGGGGCCAACGTCCTGACTTTC
CASSRYTGQASSGANVLTF
>many|12|TRBD2|TRBV29-1|TRBJ2-3
TGCAGCGGCTCGACTAGCGCGGATACGCAGTATTTT
CSGSTSADTQYF